This is a list of T cell receptor beta chains from one sample in a study of shared clonotypes between healthy human individuals. The table came from immunoSEQ multiplex PCR; TCRdb's copy has only in-frame clones and leaves some out. Of 2 million to 2.5 million clones in the sample, 85% to 95% were seen once. The source material was naive CD8+ T cells sorted from blood. The receptor source for this set is a man aged 18 to 35 in good health. The conserved cysteine and the conserved F or W are not part of the CDR3 here. The order of the fields is D gene, V gene, CDR3 protein. A D gene is named only where the DNA matches it firmly.

D gene: TRBD2; V gene: TRBV5-1; CDR3 protein: ASRPNRGTSGKTDTQY
D gene: .; V gene: TRBV19; CDR3 protein: ASSPGFHYGYT
D gene: TRBD1; V gene: TRBV27; CDR3 protein: ASSLSLGQGTNEQF
D gene: .; V gene: TRBV11-1; CDR3 protein: ASSTFPALLYNEQF
D gene: .; V gene: TRBV19; CDR3 protein: ASSILAGETQY
D gene: .; V gene: TRBV9; CDR3 protein: ASSAERGGSPLH
D gene: .; V gene: TRBV28; CDR3 protein: ASTPAGNPYEQY
D gene: .; V gene: TRBV9; CDR3 protein: ASSVPLAVGGDTQY
D gene: TRBD1; V gene: TRBV5-5; CDR3 protein: ASSPGTGSPEQY
D gene: TRBD2; V gene: TRBV10-3; CDR3 protein: AINILAEPTDTQY
D gene: .; V gene: TRBV7-9; CDR3 protein: ASSFPVGKETQY
D gene: TRBD2; V gene: TRBV28; CDR3 protein: ASSSRGGAVTQY
D gene: .; V gene: TRBV16; CDR3 protein: ASSQPLDNYEQY
D gene: TRBD2; V gene: TRBV7-9; CDR3 protein: ASSPPGLAGVGETQY
D gene: TRBD1; V gene: TRBV11-3; CDR3 protein: ASMRQGNEQY
D gene: .; V gene: TRBV9; CDR3 protein: ASSVVTGSYGYT
D gene: TRBD1; V gene: TRBV27; CDR3 protein: ASSLSGTGPFGYT
D gene: .; V gene: TRBV27; CDR3 protein: ASSNGGFNQPQH
D gene: .; V gene: TRBV25-1; CDR3 protein: ASLPQGYNEQF
D gene: TRBD1; V gene: TRBV5-5; CDR3 protein: ASSSNTGGLTDTIY
D gene: .; V gene: TRBV19; CDR3 protein: ASSIYSDQETQY
D gene: .; V gene: TRBV4-1; CDR3 protein: ASSHALDTQY
D gene: TRBD1; V gene: TRBV7-8; CDR3 protein: ASSPGTGYYEQY
D gene: .; V gene: TRBV5-4; CDR3 protein: ASSPVRDANTEAF
D gene: TRBD2; V gene: TRBV4-1; CDR3 protein: ASSPEGTSGPGPTDTQY
D gene: .; V gene: TRBV4-1; CDR3 protein: ASSQVVWGGELF
D gene: .; V gene: TRBV14; CDR3 protein: ASSQDDEGVPEETQY
D gene: TRBD2; V gene: TRBV29-1; CDR3 protein: SVEGTSWSTDTQY
D gene: .; V gene: TRBV5-1; CDR3 protein: ASSQVPGLSNEKLF
D gene: .; V gene: TRBV6-6; CDR3 protein: ASSYSFNVLPYGYT
D gene: .; V gene: TRBV19; CDR3 protein: ASSTQGLPYNEQF
D gene: TRBD2; V gene: TRBV10-1; CDR3 protein: ASSASGSYNEQF
D gene: .; V gene: TRBV4-1; CDR3 protein: ASSPKGSYYEQY
D gene: TRBD1; V gene: TRBV5-1; CDR3 protein: ASSSLGTVQETQY
D gene: TRBD2; V gene: TRBV6-5; CDR3 protein: ASSQFSGVPDTQY
D gene: .; V gene: TRBV5-4; CDR3 protein: ASSGANYGYT
D gene: TRBD2; V gene: TRBV5-1; CDR3 protein: ASSLLGLAVTDTQY
D gene: TRBD1; V gene: TRBV7-9; CDR3 protein: ASSSSGTGTYEQY
D gene: .; V gene: TRBV4-3; CDR3 protein: ASSQYGTEAF
D gene: .; V gene: TRBV30; CDR3 protein: AWGNREMGEQY
D gene: .; V gene: TRBV4-1; CDR3 protein: ASSQETTTPYGYT
D gene: .; V gene: TRBV9; CDR3 protein: ASSDFPTSRYTGELF
D gene: TRBD2; V gene: TRBV5-4; CDR3 protein: ASSSLAGVYEQY
D gene: .; V gene: TRBV7-9; CDR3 protein: ASSAIGGNEKLF
D gene: .; V gene: TRBV4-3; CDR3 protein: ASSPEGLLELDTQY
D gene: .; V gene: TRBV5-4; CDR3 protein: ASSLAGGSSYEQY
D gene: .; V gene: TRBV19; CDR3 protein: ASSPAGLSSYEQY
D gene: TRBD1; V gene: TRBV27; CDR3 protein: ASSLKTGGEKSYNSPLH
D gene: .; V gene: TRBV9; CDR3 protein: ASSSGSDYGYT
D gene: TRBD1; V gene: TRBV5-8; CDR3 protein: ASSLEPGGAGAEAF
D gene: TRBD1; V gene: TRBV4-3; CDR3 protein: ASSRGTGSYEQY
D gene: .; V gene: TRBV7-9; CDR3 protein: ASAPGLAYNEQF
D gene: .; V gene: TRBV6-5; CDR3 protein: ASSYSWGYT
D gene: TRBD1; V gene: TRBV7-9; CDR3 protein: ASSPTGEWKTQY